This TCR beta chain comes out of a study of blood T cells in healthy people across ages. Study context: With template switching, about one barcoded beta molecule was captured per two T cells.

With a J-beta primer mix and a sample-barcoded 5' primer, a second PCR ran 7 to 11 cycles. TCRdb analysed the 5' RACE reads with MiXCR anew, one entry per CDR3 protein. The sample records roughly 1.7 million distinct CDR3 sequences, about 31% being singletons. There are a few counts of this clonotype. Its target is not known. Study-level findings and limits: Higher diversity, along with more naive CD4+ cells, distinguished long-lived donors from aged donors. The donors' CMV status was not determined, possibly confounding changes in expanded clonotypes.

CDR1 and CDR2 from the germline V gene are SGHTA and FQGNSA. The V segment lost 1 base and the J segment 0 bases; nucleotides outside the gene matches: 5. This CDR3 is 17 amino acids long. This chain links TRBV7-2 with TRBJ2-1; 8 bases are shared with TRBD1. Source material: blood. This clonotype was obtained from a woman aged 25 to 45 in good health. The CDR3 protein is CASSLGQGYTSYNEQFF. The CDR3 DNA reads TGTGCCAGCAGCTTAGGACAGGGGTACACCTCCTACAATGAGCAGTTCTTC.